A selection of T cell receptor beta chains follows, all from one sample in a study of blood T cell repertoires in COVID-19. The repertoire was sequenced with immunoSEQ multiplex PCR; TCRdb's copy has only in-frame clones and lacks some. Here the sample spans about 120,000 clones, around four fifths being singletons. The sequenced sample consisted of peripheral blood. The source is a human donor in a cohort sampled during active COVID-19. Each CDR3 is given with its conserved first and last residue. A D gene is named only where the DNA matches it firmly. Clone size is shown for a subset of rows, as once, few, many or a class of expanded clone.

D gene	clone size	J gene	V gene	CDR3 protein	CDR3 DNA
TRBD2	.	TRBJ2-1	TRBV7-3	CASSLVSGGASDEQFF	TGTGCCAGCAGCTTAGTTAGCGGGGGGGCCTCAGATGAGCAGTTCTTC
TRBD1	.	TRBJ2-3	TRBV5-1	CASSWGQGTDTQYF	TGCGCCAGCAGCTGGGGACAGGGCACAGATACGCAGTATTTT
.	many	TRBJ1-4	TRBV29-1	CSVPGRGNEKLFF	TGCAGCGTTCCGGGACGGGGGAATGAAAAACTGTTTTTT
.	.	TRBJ2-5	TRBV11-1	CASSRDSQETQYF	TGTGCCAGCAGCCGAGACTCACAAGAGACCCAGTACTTC
.	.	TRBJ2-2	TRBV7-9	CASSYGDTGELFF	TGTGCCAGCAGCTACGGGGACACCGGGGAGCTGTTTTTT
TRBD1	once	TRBJ2-7	TRBV18	CASSSYRGREQYF	TGTGCCAGCTCATCGTACAGGGGGCGAGAGCAGTACTTC
.	.	TRBJ1-2	TRBV12-3/TRBV12-4	CASSGGGRSTF	TGTGCCAGCAGTGGGGGAGGGAGGTCCACCTTC
TRBD1	.	TRBJ2-5	TRBV9	CASSTGVGETQYF	TGTGCCAGCAGTACAGGGGTTGGAGAGACCCAGTACTTC
.	.	TRBJ1-4	TRBV5-6	CASSLFGATNEKLFF	TGTGCCAGCAGCTTGTTTGGAGCAACTAATGAAAAACTGTTTTTT
.	.	TRBJ1-4	TRBV28	CASRTLRGLNEKLFF	TGTGCCAGCAGAACACTCCGGGGACTGAATGAAAAACTGTTTTTT
.	.	TRBJ1-4	TRBV18	CASSPPPRTTNEKLFF	TGTGCCAGCTCACCACCCCCCAGAACAACTAATGAAAAACTGTTTTTT
TRBD1	.	TRBJ2-3	TRBV7-6	CASSLEGQSTDTQYF	TGTGCCAGCAGCTTAGAGGGACAGAGCACAGATACGCAGTATTTT
.	.	TRBJ1-4	TRBV4-3	CASSQDRQFNEKLFF	TGCGCCAGCAGCCAAGATAGACAGTTTAATGAAAAACTGTTTTTT
.	.	TRBJ2-2	TRBV15	CATSRARPGELFF	TGTGCCACCAGCAGGGCTAGACCCGGGGAGCTGTTTTTT
TRBD1	.	TRBJ1-2	TRBV6-5	CASSYRYDRAYGYTF	TGTGCCAGCAGTTACCGATATGACAGGGCCTATGGCTACACCTTC
.	.	TRBJ2-7	TRBV7-2	CASSQLGAAYEQYF	TGTGCCAGCAGCCAACTGGGGGCGGCTTACGAGCAGTACTTC
TRBD2	.	TRBJ2-7	TRBV7-6	CASSPTAGGGYEQYF	TGTGCCAGCAGCCCTACGGCGGGAGGCGGCTACGAGCAGTACTTC
.	few	TRBJ2-5	TRBV5-5	CASSLGAGMGTQYF	TGTGCCAGCAGCTTGGGGGCCGGGATGGGGACCCAGTACTTC
TRBD2	.	TRBJ2-7	TRBV6-5	CASRRTSGYSYEQYF	TGTGCCAGCAGACGGACTAGCGGTTACTCCTACGAGCAGTACTTC
.	.	TRBJ2-7	TRBV7-2	CASSPGDAGLYEQYF	TGTGCCAGCAGCCCGGGGGACGCTGGACTTTACGAGCAGTACTTC
TRBD1	.	TRBJ2-7	TRBV29-1	CSVDRTGEYSEQYF	TGCAGCGTTGATAGGACAGGGGAATACAGCGAGCAGTACTTC
TRBD1	.	TRBJ1-4	TRBV6-6	CASSGGQVNEKLFF	TGTGCCAGCAGTGGGGGACAGGTTAATGAAAAACTGTTTTTT
.	.	TRBJ2-5	TRBV5-1	CASRTMEIQETQYF	TGCGCCAGCAGGACGATGGAGATTCAAGAGACCCAGTACTTC
TRBD2	.	TRBJ2-3	TRBV18	CASSGRTSGAADTQYF	TGTGCCAGCTCAGGCAGGACTAGCGGGGCTGCAGATACGCAGTATTTT
.	.	TRBJ1-1	TRBV3-1/TRBV3-2	CASSQDGAAEAFF	TGTGCCAGCAGCCAAGATGGGGCAGCAGAAGCTTTCTTT
.	.	TRBJ1-4	TRBV28	CASSLRGREKLFF	TGTGCCAGCAGTTTAAGAGGGCGTGAAAAACTGTTTTTT
.	.	TRBJ2-5	TRBV5-4	CASSPGETQYF	TGTGCCAGCAGCCCGGGAGAGACCCAGTACTTC
.	.	TRBJ1-4	TRBV19	CASSILGRFNEKLFF	TGTGCCAGTAGTATATTGGGCAGATTTAATGAAAAACTGTTTTTT
TRBD1	.	TRBJ1-6	TRBV30	CAWSRFRDRGSSPLHF	TGTGCCTGGAGTCGCTTCCGGGACAGGGGATCCTCACCCCTCCACTTT
.	.	TRBJ1-1	TRBV18	CASSGQRDTEAFF	TGTGCCAGCTCCGGACAGAGGGACACTGAAGCTTTCTTT
TRBD2	.	TRBJ2-1	TRBV2	CASTKRGWKDEQFF	TGTGCCAGCACCAAGCGGGGGTGGAAAGATGAGCAGTTCTTC
TRBD2	.	TRBJ2-3	TRBV9	CASSDGTSTRADTQYF	TGTGCCAGCAGCGACGGGACTAGTACAAGAGCAGATACGCAGTATTTT
.	.	TRBJ2-5	TRBV28	CASSRGAGSETQYF	TGTGCCAGCAGCAGGGGGGCTGGGTCGGAGACCCAGTACTTC
TRBD2	.	TRBJ2-2	TRBV5-1	CASSLVAGVNTGELFF	TGCGCCAGCAGCTTGGTAGCGGGGGTGAACACCGGGGAGCTGTTTTTT
TRBD1	.	TRBJ2-3	TRBV11-2	CASSSGTGGSVDTQYF	TGTGCCAGCAGCTCCGGGACAGGGGGCTCGGTAGATACGCAGTATTTT
TRBD2	once	TRBJ2-1	TRBV7-3	CASSLNAGADEQFF	TGTGCCAGCAGCTTAAATGCGGGAGCAGATGAGCAGTTCTTC
TRBD1	.	TRBJ2-7	TRBV24-1	CATSDSRGRQGDEVPYEQYF	TGTGCCACCAGTGATTCCAGAGGTAGGCAGGGGGACGAAGTACCCTACGAGCAGTACTTC
.	.	TRBJ1-1	TRBV27	CASSLFMAGEGAEAFF	TGTGCCAGCAGTTTATTCATGGCCGGAGAGGGGGCTGAAGCTTTCTTT
TRBD1	.	TRBJ2-7	TRBV5-6	CASSPRTGWSYEQYF	TGTGCCAGCAGCCCGAGGACAGGATGGTCCTACGAGCAGTACTTC
TRBD2	.	TRBJ2-5	TRBV6-1	CASSESSGGPPQETQYF	TGTGCCAGCAGTGAATCTAGCGGGGGGCCCCCACAAGAGACCCAGTACTTC
.	.	TRBJ2-2	TRBV2	CASTLDKTGELFF	TGTGCCAGCACTCTAGATAAAACCGGGGAGCTGTTTTTT
.	few	TRBJ1-2	TRBV27	CASSERDTYGYTF	TGTGCCAGCAGCGAGCGGGACACCTATGGCTACACCTTC
TRBD2	.	TRBJ2-2	TRBV19	CASSIMGGATGELFF	TGTGCCAGTAGTATAATGGGAGGGGCCACTGGGGAGCTGTTTTTT
TRBD2	.	TRBJ2-5	TRBV2	CASSKGRGQETQYF	TGTGCCAGCAGTAAGGGGAGGGGCCAAGAGACCCAGTACTTC
.	.	TRBJ1-2	TRBV9	CASSVDGGAQYGYTF	TGTGCCAGCAGCGTAGATGGGGGCGCTCAGTATGGCTACACCTTC
TRBD2	once	TRBJ2-5	TRBV11-3	CASSPGTSGAQETQYF	TGTGCCAGCAGCCCGGGGACTAGCGGGGCTCAAGAGACCCAGTACTTC
.	few	TRBJ1-5	TRBV6-1	CASSDAGAFQPQHF	TGTGCCAGCAGTGATGCAGGGGCATTTCAGCCCCAGCATTTT
TRBD2	.	TRBJ2-7	TRBV27	CASSQPGLAGGPTNEQYF	TGTGCCAGCAGTCAACCGGGACTAGCGGGAGGGCCGACGAACGAGCAGTACTTC
TRBD2	once	TRBJ2-3	TRBV2	CASSELAGGQDTQYF	TGTGCCAGCAGTGAACTAGCGGGGGGCCAAGATACGCAGTATTTT
.	.	TRBJ2-3	TRBV18	CASSRERDTDTQYF	TGTGCCAGCTCACGCGAACGGGACACAGATACGCAGTATTTT
.	.	TRBJ2-1	TRBV7-9	CASSSYWASYNEQFF	TGTGCCAGCAGCTCCTATTGGGCCTCCTACAATGAGCAGTTCTTC